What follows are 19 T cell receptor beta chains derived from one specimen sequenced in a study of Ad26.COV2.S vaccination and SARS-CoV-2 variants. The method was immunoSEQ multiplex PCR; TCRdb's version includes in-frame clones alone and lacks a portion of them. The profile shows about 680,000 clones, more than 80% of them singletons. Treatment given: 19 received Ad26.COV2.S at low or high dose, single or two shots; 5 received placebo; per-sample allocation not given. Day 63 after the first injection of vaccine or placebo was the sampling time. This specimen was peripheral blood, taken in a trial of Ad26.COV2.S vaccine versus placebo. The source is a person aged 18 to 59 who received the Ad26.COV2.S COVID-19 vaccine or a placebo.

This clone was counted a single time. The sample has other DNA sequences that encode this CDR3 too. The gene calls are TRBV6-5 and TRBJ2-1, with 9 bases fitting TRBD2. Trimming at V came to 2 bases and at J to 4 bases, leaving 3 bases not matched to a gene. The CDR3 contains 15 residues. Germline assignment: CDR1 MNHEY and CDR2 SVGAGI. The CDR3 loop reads CASSYGSGGYNEQFF. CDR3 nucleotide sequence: TGTGCCAGCAGTTACGGGAGCGGGGGGTACAATGAGCAGTTCTTC.

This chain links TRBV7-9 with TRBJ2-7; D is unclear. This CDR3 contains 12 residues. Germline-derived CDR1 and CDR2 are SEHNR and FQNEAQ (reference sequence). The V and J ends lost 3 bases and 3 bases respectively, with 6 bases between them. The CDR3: CASSFYYYEQYF. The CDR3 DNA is TGTGCCAGCAGCTTCTACTACTACGAGCAGTACTTC.

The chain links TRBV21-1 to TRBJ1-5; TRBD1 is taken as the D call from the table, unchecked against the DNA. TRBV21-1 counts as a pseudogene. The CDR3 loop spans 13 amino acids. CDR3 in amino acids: CASNRQGNQPQHF. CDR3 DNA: TGTGCCAGCAACCGACAGGGGAATCAGCCCCAGCATTTT.

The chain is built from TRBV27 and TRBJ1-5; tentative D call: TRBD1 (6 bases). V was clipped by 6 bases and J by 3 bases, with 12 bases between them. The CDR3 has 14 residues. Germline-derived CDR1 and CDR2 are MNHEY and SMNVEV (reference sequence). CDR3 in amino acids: CASRRTAINQPQHF. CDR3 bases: TGTGCCAGCAGAAGGACAGCCATCAATCAGCCCCAGCATTTT.

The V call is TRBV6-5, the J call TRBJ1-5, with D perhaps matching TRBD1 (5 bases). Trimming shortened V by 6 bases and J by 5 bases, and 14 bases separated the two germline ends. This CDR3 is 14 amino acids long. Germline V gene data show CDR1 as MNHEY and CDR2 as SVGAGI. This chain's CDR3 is CASSKTWGDQPQHF. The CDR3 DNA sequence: TGTGCCAGCAGCAAAACCTGGGGGGATCAGCCCCAGCATTTT.

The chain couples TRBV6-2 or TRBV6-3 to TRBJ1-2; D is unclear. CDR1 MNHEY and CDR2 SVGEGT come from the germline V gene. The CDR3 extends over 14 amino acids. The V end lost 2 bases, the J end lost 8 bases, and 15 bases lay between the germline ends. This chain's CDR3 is CASSYPRSDWGYTF. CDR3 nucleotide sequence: TGTGCCAGCAGTTACCCCAGGTCCGACTGGGGCTACACCTTC.

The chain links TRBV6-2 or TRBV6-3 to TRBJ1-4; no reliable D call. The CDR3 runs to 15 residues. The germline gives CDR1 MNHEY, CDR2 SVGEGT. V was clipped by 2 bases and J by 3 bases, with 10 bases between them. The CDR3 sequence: CASSYQRQSNEKLFF. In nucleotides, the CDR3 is TGTGCCAGCAGTTACCAACGGCAGTCTAATGAAAAACTGTTTTTT.

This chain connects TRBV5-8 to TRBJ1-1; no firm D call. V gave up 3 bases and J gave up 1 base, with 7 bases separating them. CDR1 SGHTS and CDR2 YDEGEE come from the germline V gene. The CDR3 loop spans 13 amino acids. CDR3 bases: TGTGCCAGCAGCTGGGGTGGGAACACTGAAGCTTTCTTT. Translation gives CASSWGGNTEAFF.

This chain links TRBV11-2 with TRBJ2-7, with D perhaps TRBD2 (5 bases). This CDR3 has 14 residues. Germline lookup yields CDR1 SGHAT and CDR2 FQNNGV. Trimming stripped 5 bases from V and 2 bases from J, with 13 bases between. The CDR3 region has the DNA TGTGCCAGCAGCCCGGGGTGGGGTACCTACGAGCAGTACTTC. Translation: CASSPGWGTYEQYF.

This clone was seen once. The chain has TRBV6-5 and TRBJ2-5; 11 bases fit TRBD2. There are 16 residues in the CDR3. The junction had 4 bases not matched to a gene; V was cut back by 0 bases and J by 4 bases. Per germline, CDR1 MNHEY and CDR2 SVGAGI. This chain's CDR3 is CASSYSFTSGRETQYF. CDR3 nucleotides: TGTGCCAGCAGTTACTCCTTTACTAGCGGGAGAGAGACCCAGTACTTC.

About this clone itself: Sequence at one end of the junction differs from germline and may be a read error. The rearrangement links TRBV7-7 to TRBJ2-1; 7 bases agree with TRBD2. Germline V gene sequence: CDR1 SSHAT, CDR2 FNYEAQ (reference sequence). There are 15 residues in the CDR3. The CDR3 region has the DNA TGTGCTAGCAGCTTCAACCTAGCGGCCTACAATGAGCAGTTCTTC. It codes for CASSFNLAAYNEQFF. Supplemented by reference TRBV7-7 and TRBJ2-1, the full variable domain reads GAGVSQSPRYKVTKRGQDVTLRCDPISSHATLYWYQQALGQGPEFLTYFNYEAQPDKSGLPSDRFSAERPEGSISTLTIQRTEQRDSAMYRCASSFNLAAYNEQFFGPGTRLTVL.

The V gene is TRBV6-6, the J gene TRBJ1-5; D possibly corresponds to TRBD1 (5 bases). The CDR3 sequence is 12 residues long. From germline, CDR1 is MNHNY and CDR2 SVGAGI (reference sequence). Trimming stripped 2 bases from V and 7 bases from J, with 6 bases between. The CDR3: CASSYGGQPQHF. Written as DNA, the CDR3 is TGTGCCAGCAGTTACGGGGGACAGCCCCAGCATTTT.

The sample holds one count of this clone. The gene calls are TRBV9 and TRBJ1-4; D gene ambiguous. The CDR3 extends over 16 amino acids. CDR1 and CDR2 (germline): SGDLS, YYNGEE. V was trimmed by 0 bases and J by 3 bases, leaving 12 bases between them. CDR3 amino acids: CASSVEEGFPNEKLFF. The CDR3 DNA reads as TGTGCCAGCAGCGTAGAGGAGGGTTTCCCTAATGAAAAACTGTTTTTT. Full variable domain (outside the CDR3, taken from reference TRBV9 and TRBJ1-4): DSGVTQTPKHLITATGQRVTLRCSPRSGDLSVYWYQQSLDQGLQFLIQYYNGEERAKGNILERFSAQQFPDLHSELNLSSLELGDSALYFCASSVEEGFPNEKLFFGSGTQLSVL.

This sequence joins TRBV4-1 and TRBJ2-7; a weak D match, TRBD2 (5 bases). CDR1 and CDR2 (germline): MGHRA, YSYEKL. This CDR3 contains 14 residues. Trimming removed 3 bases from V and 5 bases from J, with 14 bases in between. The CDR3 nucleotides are TGCGCCAGCAGCCATCCCGGACTGATTAACGAGCAGTACTTC. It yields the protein CASSHPGLINEQYF.

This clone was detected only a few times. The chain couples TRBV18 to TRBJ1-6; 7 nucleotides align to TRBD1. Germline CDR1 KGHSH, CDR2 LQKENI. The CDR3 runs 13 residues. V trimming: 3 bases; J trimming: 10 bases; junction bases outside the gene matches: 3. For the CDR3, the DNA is TGTGCCAGCTCACCCGGACAGGAATCACCCCTCCACTTT. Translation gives CASSPGQESPLHF. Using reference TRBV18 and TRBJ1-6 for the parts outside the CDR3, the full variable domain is NAGVMQNPRHLVRRRGQEARLRCSPMKGHSHVYWYRQLPEEGLKFMVYLQKENIIDESGMPKERFSAEFPKEGPSILRIQQVVRGDSAAYFCASSPGQESPLHFGNGTRLTVT.

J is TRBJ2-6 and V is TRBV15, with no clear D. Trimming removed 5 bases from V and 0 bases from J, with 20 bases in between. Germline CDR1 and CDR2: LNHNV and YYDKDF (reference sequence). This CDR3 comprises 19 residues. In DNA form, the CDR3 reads TGTGCCACCAGCGGGAAAGGAAGTACGCTGTACTCTGGGGCCAACGTCCTGACTTTC. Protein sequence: CATSGKGSTLYSGANVLTF. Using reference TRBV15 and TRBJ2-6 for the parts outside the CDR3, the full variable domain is DAMVIQNPRYQVTQFGKPVTLSCSQTLNHNVMYWYQQKSSQAPKLLFHYYDKDFNNEADTPDNFQSRRPNTSFCFLDIRSPGLGDTAMYLCATSGKGSTLYSGANVLTFGAGSRLTVL.

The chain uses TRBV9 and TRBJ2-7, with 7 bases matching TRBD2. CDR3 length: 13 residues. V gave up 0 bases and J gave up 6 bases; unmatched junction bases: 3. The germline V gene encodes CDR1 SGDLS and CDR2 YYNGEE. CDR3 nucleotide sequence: TGTGCCAGCAGCGTAGGGCCTAGCGGCGAGCAGTACTTC. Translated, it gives CASSVGPSGEQYF.

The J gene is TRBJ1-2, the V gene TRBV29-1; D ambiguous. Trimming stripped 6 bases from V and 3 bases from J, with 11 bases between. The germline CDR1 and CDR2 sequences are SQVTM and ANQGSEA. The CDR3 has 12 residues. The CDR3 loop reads CSVEPYDYGYTF. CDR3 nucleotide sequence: TGCAGCGTGGAACCATACGACTATGGCTACACCTTC.

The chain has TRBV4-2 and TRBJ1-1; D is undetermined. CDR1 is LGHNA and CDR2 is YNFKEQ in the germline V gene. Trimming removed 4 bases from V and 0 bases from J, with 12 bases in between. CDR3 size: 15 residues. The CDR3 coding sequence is TGTGCCAGCAGCCCTCGTGAAGCAATGAACACTGAAGCTTTCTTT. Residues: CASSPREAMNTEAFF.